Listed below are T cell receptor beta chains from one sample, sequenced in a study of shared clonotypes between healthy human individuals. This table comes from immunoSEQ multiplex PCR, and its TCRdb copy is limited to in-frame clones, with some not included. This sample has millions of clones, with 85% to 95% found just once. The sequenced material came from naive CD4+ T cells from PBMCs. The receptor source for this set is a man younger than 35 in good health. Some clones in this sample may be carry-over from other donors' samples. Each CDR3 is given with its conserved first and last residue. A D gene is named only where the DNA matches it firmly. A row's size may be missing; if present it is once, few, many or a size class.

TRBD1	TRBV5-4	TRBJ1-3	NA	CASSLGTGGNTIYF	TGTGCCAGCAGCTTGGGGACAGGAGGAAACACCATATATTTT
TRBD2	TRBV7-2	TRBJ2-3	once	CASSPYRGAGTDTQYF	TGTGCCAGCAGCCCATACAGAGGAGCGGGAACAGATACGCAGTATTTT
NA	TRBV5-4	TRBJ1-1	NA	CASSLGVSEAFF	TGTGCCAGCAGCTTGGGGGTTAGTGAAGCTTTCTTT
TRBD2	TRBV5-4	TRBJ2-3	once	CASSRRLAGDTDTQYF	TGTGCCAGCAGCCGAAGACTAGCGGGGGACACAGATACGCAGTATTTT
NA	TRBV7-2	TRBJ1-4	NA	CASSPRVGEKLFF	TGTGCCAGCAGCCCAAGGGTTGGGGAAAAACTGTTTTTT
NA	TRBV27	TRBJ2-3	NA	CASSPFFDSVGRDTQYF	TGTGCCAGCAGTCCCTTTTTTGACAGCGTGGGTCGAGATACGCAGTATTTT
TRBD1	TRBV27	TRBJ2-7	NA	CASSFGTGPNEQYF	TGTGCCAGCAGTTTCGGGACAGGGCCCAACGAGCAGTACTTC
TRBD1	TRBV2	TRBJ2-5	NA	CASSESGTAQETQYF	TGTGCCAGCAGTGAAAGTGGGACAGCCCAAGAGACCCAGTACTTC
NA	TRBV28	TRBJ1-1	NA	CASKVGGGTEAFF	TGTGCCAGCAAGGTCGGGGGTGGTACTGAAGCTTTCTTT
TRBD1	TRBV7-9	TRBJ2-1	NA	CASSLIPTGTDNEQFF	TGTGCCAGCAGCTTAATCCCCACCGGGACAGACAATGAGCAGTTCTTC
NA	TRBV5-1	TRBJ2-5	NA	CASSLDGTGGQETQYF	TGCGCCAGCAGCTTGGACGGCACCGGGGGCCAAGAGACCCAGTACTTC
NA	TRBV4-2	TRBJ2-2	NA	CASSHPRRGGFGGELFF	TGTGCCAGCAGCCACCCACGCAGGGGAGGATTTGGCGGGGAGCTGTTTTTT
NA	TRBV18	TRBJ1-2	NA	CASSPYTNYGYTF	TGTGCCAGCTCACCGTACACAAACTATGGCTACACCTTC
NA	TRBV4-1	TRBJ2-3	NA	CASSQDGQGTDTQYF	TGCGCCAGCAGCCAAGATGGGCAGGGAACAGATACGCAGTATTTT
NA	TRBV5-4	TRBJ2-7	NA	CASTRSGGRPTYEQYF	TGTGCCAGCACCCGGAGTGGAGGCAGACCTACCTACGAGCAGTACTTC
TRBD2	TRBV4-3	TRBJ2-2	NA	CASSHRSGATGELFF	TGCGCCAGCAGCCACAGAAGCGGGGCCACCGGGGAGCTGTTTTTT
NA	TRBV2	TRBJ2-3	once	CASLPGHSTDTQYF	TGTGCCAGTCTACCGGGACACTCCACAGATACGCAGTATTTT
NA	TRBV27	TRBJ1-2	NA	CASSLMAAGSYNGYTF	TGTGCCAGCAGTTTAATGGCTGCGGGGAGCTACAATGGCTACACCTTC
NA	TRBV9	TRBJ2-1	NA	CASSELLGLGLGEQFF	TGTGCCAGCAGCGAACTACTAGGACTGGGCCTCGGTGAGCAGTTCTTC
TRBD2	TRBV11-3	TRBJ2-1	NA	CASSPRTGEGNEQFF	TGTGCCAGCAGCCCGCGGACTGGGGAGGGCAATGAGCAGTTCTTC
NA	TRBV28	TRBJ1-1	NA	CASSSGYTAPVMNTEAFF	TGTGCCAGCAGTTCGGGCTATACAGCCCCTGTTATGAACACTGAAGCTTTCTTT
TRBD2	TRBV6-4	TRBJ2-3	NA	CASSRLAGVTDTQYF	TGTGCCAGCAGTCGACTAGCGGGAGTGACAGATACGCAGTATTTT
TRBD2	TRBV6-5	TRBJ2-7	NA	CASSYVPGLAGLEQYF	TGTGCCAGCAGTTACGTCCCGGGACTAGCGGGGCTCGAGCAGTACTTC
TRBD1	TRBV7-2	TRBJ1-6	NA	CASSTTGAYNSPLHF	TGTGCCAGCAGCACGACAGGGGCTTATAATTCACCCCTCCACTTT
NA	TRBV2	TRBJ2-2	once	CASRTGMGNTGELFF	TGTGCCAGCAGAACAGGGATGGGGAACACCGGGGAGCTGTTTTTT
NA	TRBV7-9	TRBJ1-6	few	CASSLASLGGSPLHF	TGTGCCAGCAGCTTAGCGAGCCTGGGAGGTTCACCCCTCCACTTT
NA	TRBV7-3	TRBJ1-2	NA	CASSFGRDYGYTF	TGTGCCAGCAGCTTTGGCAGGGACTATGGCTACACCTTC
NA	TRBV19	TRBJ2-1	once	CASSGRGRRLGNEQFF	TGTGCCAGTAGCGGACGTGGGAGGAGGCTCGGCAATGAGCAGTTCTTC
TRBD2	TRBV15	TRBJ2-7	NA	CATSRGSGSSYEQYF	TGTGCCACCAGCAGAGGGAGCGGGAGCTCCTACGAGCAGTACTTC
NA	TRBV5-6	TRBJ2-7	NA	CASRPGTLPYEQYF	TGTGCCAGCAGACCCGGGACTCTACCCTACGAGCAGTACTTC
NA	TRBV7-9	TRBJ1-2	NA	CASSSTGFGYTF	TGTGCCAGCAGCTCTACAGGGTTCGGCTACACCTTC
NA	TRBV7-9	TRBJ2-1	NA	CASSLAGTREQFF	TGTGCCAGCAGCTTAGCGGGTACGCGTGAGCAGTTCTTC
TRBD2	TRBV9	TRBJ2-1	NA	CASSVVSGVYNEQFF	TGTGCCAGCAGCGTAGTTAGCGGGGTATACAATGAGCAGTTCTTC
NA	TRBV5-1	TRBJ2-3	NA	CASSGGLGDTQYF	TGCGCCAGCAGCGGCGGACTGGGGGATACGCAGTATTTT
NA	TRBV5-4	TRBJ2-7	NA	CASSLGGRNYEQYF	TGTGCCAGCAGCTTGGGGGGACGGAACTACGAGCAGTACTTC
TRBD1	TRBV7-2	TRBJ2-3	NA	CASSLTGSDTQYF	TGTGCCAGCAGCTTGACAGGGTCCGATACGCAGTATTTT
TRBD1	TRBV7-9	TRBJ1-5	NA	CASSPGQGNQPQHF	TGTGCCAGCAGCCCGGGACAGGGAAATCAGCCCCAGCATTTT
NA	TRBV7-2	TRBJ2-7	NA	CASTSEGASYEQYF	TGTGCCAGCACCTCCGAGGGAGCTTCCTACGAGCAGTACTTC
NA	TRBV27	TRBJ1-1	NA	CASSFDREGNTEAFF	TGTGCCAGCAGTTTCGATCGGGAGGGGAACACTGAAGCTTTCTTT
NA	TRBV7-2	TRBJ2-5	NA	CASSLVGQPTQETQYF	TGTGCCAGCAGCTTAGTAGGGCAGCCCACACAAGAGACCCAGTACTTC
NA	TRBV9	TRBJ2-2	NA	CASSVGIGVDTGELFF	TGTGCCAGCAGCGTAGGAATCGGGGTGGACACCGGGGAGCTGTTTTTT
NA	TRBV4-3	TRBJ1-6	NA	CASSQEQLNNSPLHF	TGCGCCAGCAGCCAAGAGCAGCTGAATAATTCACCCCTCCACTTT
NA	TRBV6-1	TRBJ2-7	NA	CASSGREGYHEQYF	TGTGCCAGCAGTGGGCGTGAAGGGTACCACGAGCAGTACTTC
TRBD1	TRBV27	TRBJ2-1	once	CASSGKGATYNEQFF	TGTGCCAGCAGTGGGAAGGGGGCAACCTACAATGAGCAGTTCTTC
NA	TRBV27	TRBJ1-1	NA	CARRQAQNTEAFF	TGTGCCAGGCGACAGGCCCAGAACACTGAAGCTTTCTTT
NA	TRBV10-3	TRBJ2-2	NA	CAISVQISNTGELFF	TGTGCCATCAGTGTTCAGATATCGAACACCGGGGAGCTGTTTTTT